This T cell receptor beta chain was identified in a study of blood T cell repertoires in COVID-19 (dated by TCRdb to about 2020). About the full investigation: Collaborator samples came from the United States, Italy and Spain and covered acute and convalescent phases of COVID-19. A freely available public database, intended as a resource for researchers studying the immune response to SARS-CoV-2, is where the repertoires were released. The sample metadata nearly always contained a de-identified subject ID, COVID-19 status, age in years and sex. Samples came from the ongoing ImmuneRACE study (first 160 participants) plus 1,254 subjects from 6 global collaborators. Where available, HLA class I and class II types were obtained from metadata supplied by the sample provider rather than from assay-based typing. The material from the prospective study consisted of cDNA or gDNA derived from T cells, B-cell-depleted T cells, or PBMCs. Deeply sampled blood TCRbeta repertoires from subjects exposed to, actively infected with, or recovered from COVID-19 were included in the dataset.

TCRbeta CDR3 regions were amplified from genomic DNA by means of the immunoSEQ Assay, a bias-controlled multiplex PCR. In the paper's pipeline: The number of nucleated cells in each sample was estimated by amplification of reference gene primers within the assay. To quantify the absolute abundance of each unique TCRbeta CDR3 rearrangement, sequence reads were collapsed and filtered. Productive Simpson clonality was computed per sample as the square root of Simpson's diversity index over productive rearrangements. Imported from immuneACCESS, the table was reduced by TCRdb to in-frame sequences with V and J called. These copies leave out some clones; in studies compared against another copy, an unresolved V gene accounts for under half, and the cause of the remainder is not known. D and trimming come from the DNA, and the V and J calls and clone size come from that table. The sample data list about 210,000 clones, and about four fifths of these were observed just once. Approximately 9% of the sample lies in the top ten.

Enrolling through a virtual design, the prospective study's participants ranged in age from roughly 18 to 90 years and lived across more than 20 United States geographic areas. To assign participants to cohorts, the prospective study relied on clinical history that participants themselves reported in a screening survey and a study questionnaire. Mobile phlebotomists in the prospective study collected whole blood, serum and a nasopharyngeal or oropharyngeal swab from every participant. Additional blood draws and questionnaires over an approximately 2-month period could optionally be provided by prospective study participants. Prospective study blood samples were shipped either frozen or at room temperature before DNA extraction. Remarks on this clone: What antigen it recognizes has not been identified. No much larger clonotype is one base removed from it; base qualities were not supplied.

What the work shows at the level of the full study, not this receptor alone: The quantity of clinical and demographic metadata differed by source and by participant and was supplied without curation.

The junction shows trimming of 3 bases on V and 4 bases on J, and the gene matches do not reach 10 bases of it. CDR1 and CDR2 were assigned from the germline V gene as SGHTS and YDEGEE. The cysteine opens and the phenylalanine closes a CDR3 of 16 amino acids. The read is trimmed to its CDR3 DNA, 48 bases read in frame from base 1. The sequence links TRBV5-8 to TRBJ2-7, with TRBD2 matching 10 junction bases. Material for sequencing was PBMCs or T cells enriched from blood (not recorded which). The receptor was isolated from a woman in her forties or fifties with acute COVID-19. The CDR3 protein sequence reads: CASSSTQGLASYEQYF. The DNA reads TGTGCCAGCAGCTCAACCCAGGGACTAGCGAGTTACGAGCAGTACTTC.